This is a list of T cell receptor beta chains from one sample in a study of blood T cell repertoires in COVID-19. Clones were sequenced by immunoSEQ multiplex PCR, and TCRdb holds only the in-frame ones, with some missing. The table has 130,000 to 150,000 clones, roughly 90% seen once. What was sequenced was peripheral blood. The receptors stem from a human donor in a cohort sampled during active COVID-19. The CDR3 runs from the conserved cysteine through the conserved F or W. Fields, in order: V gene, J gene, D gene, clone size, CDR3 DNA, CDR3 protein. The D gene is left open where the match is weak. Clone sizes are given selectively: once, few, many, or a class where the clone is expanded.

V: TRBV28; J: TRBJ2-1; D: -; size: -; DNA: TGTGCCAGCAGTTTAACAGGGCGACACAATGAGCAGTTCTTC; CDR3: CASSLTGRHNEQFF
V: TRBV7-2; J: TRBJ2-3; D: TRBD2; size: -; DNA: TGTGCCAGCAGCTTAGACGGGACTAGCGGGGCAACAGATACGCAGTATTTT; CDR3: CASSLDGTSGATDTQYF
V: TRBV20-1; J: TRBJ2-1; D: TRBD2; size: -; DNA: TGCAGTGCTAGTTCCCCGGGACTAGCAACCTCCAATGAGCAGTTCTTC; CDR3: CSASSPGLATSNEQFF
V: TRBV5-1; J: TRBJ2-3; D: -; size: -; DNA: TGCGCCAGCAGCCTGGGACTCCTCATTGCAGATACGCAGTATTTT; CDR3: CASSLGLLIADTQYF
V: TRBV7-2; J: TRBJ1-1; D: -; size: -; DNA: TGTGCCATCTCCGGGACACCAAACACTGAAGCTTTCTTT; CDR3: CAISGTPNTEAFF
V: TRBV7-3; J: TRBJ1-2; D: -; size: -; DNA: TGTGCCAGCAGCCACCCCGACAGGTCCGATGGCTACACCTTC; CDR3: CASSHPDRSDGYTF
V: TRBV7-2; J: TRBJ2-4; D: TRBD1; size: -; DNA: TGTGCCAGCAGCCCCGTGCGGGACAGGGGGCAAGTAGCCAAAAACATTCAGTACTTC; CDR3: CASSPVRDRGQVAKNIQYF
V: TRBV24-1; J: TRBJ1-5; D: TRBD1; size: -; DNA: TGTGCCACCACGGACAGGGACAATCAGCCCCAGCATTTT; CDR3: CATTDRDNQPQHF
V: TRBV11-1; J: TRBJ1-2; D: -; size: -; DNA: TGTGCCAGCAGCCAGAACAGGGCCCTACCCTATGGCTACACCTTC; CDR3: CASSQNRALPYGYTF
V: TRBV30; J: TRBJ2-7; D: -; size: -; DNA: TGTGCCTGGAGTCAAGGGACAACGAAACACGAGCAGTACTTC; CDR3: CAWSQGTTKHEQYF
V: TRBV28; J: TRBJ1-5; D: -; size: -; DNA: TGTGCCAGCAGTCGACAGTCAGATAGCAATCAGCCCCAGCATTTT; CDR3: CASSRQSDSNQPQHF
V: TRBV18; J: TRBJ2-1; D: -; size: -; DNA: TGTGCCAGCTCACCACTCCGACAGGGAGGTTCCTACAATGAGCAGTTCTTC; CDR3: CASSPLRQGGSYNEQFF
V: TRBV5-1; J: TRBJ2-2; D: TRBD1; size: -; DNA: TGCGCCAGCAGCTCACACAGGGGCACCGGGGAGCTGTTTTTT; CDR3: CASSSHRGTGELFF
V: TRBV7-3; J: TRBJ1-3; D: -; size: many; DNA: TGTGCCAGCAGCTTAATTGGAGGGTCTGGAAACACCATATATTTT; CDR3: CASSLIGGSGNTIYF
V: TRBV28; J: TRBJ2-3; D: -; size: -; DNA: TGTGCCAGCAGTTCGCTCATGGCTAGCACAGATACGCAGTATTTT; CDR3: CASSSLMASTDTQYF
V: TRBV15; J: TRBJ1-5; D: -; size: -; DNA: TGTGCCACCAGCAGAACAACAGGGACCTATCAGCCCCAGCATTTT; CDR3: CATSRTTGTYQPQHF
V: TRBV28; J: TRBJ1-5; D: -; size: -; DNA: TGTGCCAGCAGTTTGAAGGACAGAGTTCGTCAGCCCCAGCATTTT; CDR3: CASSLKDRVRQPQHF
V: TRBV5-1; J: TRBJ1-1; D: -; size: -; DNA: TGCGCCAGCAGCTTGACAGTTACCGAGAACACTGAAGCTTTCTTT; CDR3: CASSLTVTENTEAFF
V: TRBV19; J: TRBJ2-7; D: TRBD1; size: -; DNA: TGTGCCAGTAGTATAGGTGGGACAGGGAATTACGAGCAGTACTTC; CDR3: CASSIGGTGNYEQYF
V: TRBV29-1; J: TRBJ2-6; D: -; size: -; DNA: TGCAGCGTTAGCTTAGCCTCTGGGGCCAACGTCCTGACTTTC; CDR3: CSVSLASGANVLTF
V: TRBV5-6; J: TRBJ2-1; D: TRBD1; size: -; DNA: TGTGCCAGCAGCTTGGAGGACAGGGCATCTGGGTCGCTGCAGTTCTTC; CDR3: CASSLEDRASGSLQFF
V: TRBV28; J: TRBJ2-5; D: -; size: once; DNA: TGTGCCAGCAGTTTTAGCCTAGCGCAACAAGAGACCCAGTACTTC; CDR3: CASSFSLAQQETQYF
V: TRBV10-3; J: TRBJ1-4; D: TRBD1; size: -; DNA: TGTGCCATCAGTGCCGGACAGGGGCGTAATGAAAAACTGTTTTTT; CDR3: CAISAGQGRNEKLFF